This TCR beta chain emerged from a study of cytomegalovirus exposure and HLA in healthy donors. Study-level points and caveats: Three chains linked to CMV were shown in vitro to be specific for CMV antigens. There was a cluster of highly shared sequence variants that was likely a sequencing artifact.

Amplification used 60 Vbeta primers and 13 Jbeta primers. The table came from immunoSEQ multiplex PCR; TCRdb's copy has only in-frame clones and leaves some out. The repertoire holds some 200,000 clones, over 65% seen once, with roughly 2.5% in the top ten. Trimming shortened V by 11 bases and J by 2 bases, and 14 bases separated the two germline ends. Germline V gene sequence: CDR1 SGHAT, CDR2 FQNNGV. The CDR3 has 13 amino acids. For this clone: Its antigen remains unknown.

Sequenced: PBMCs. The J gene is TRBJ2-3, the V gene TRBV11-2; D possibly corresponds to TRBD2 (6 bases). The clonotype was recovered from a woman aged 55-69 years in good health and CMV-seropositive. The CDR3: CAGGMGFTDTQYF. The DNA for the CDR3 is TGTGCCGGCGGGATGGGGTTCACAGATACGCAGTATTTT.